This is a list of T cell receptor beta chains from one sample in a study of T-cell reconstitution after alpha-beta-depleted transplantation in children. Using its own MiXCR run on the PCR reads, TCRdb lists one record per CDR3 protein. This sample has 700,000 to 950,000 distinct CDR3 sequences, with roughly 15% found just once. The material sequenced was PBMCs, mostly from graft donor cells, taken 360 days after TCRalphabeta/CD19-depleted stem cell transplant. Source of these receptors: a male patient between 5 and 17 years old who had a stem cell transplant for acute lymphoblastic leukemia, so the T cells may come from the graft donor. Both conserved end residues are part of each CDR3. D genes are given only for firm matches. A row's size may be missing; if present it is once, few, many or a size class.

size,J,V,D,DNA,CDR3
NA,TRBJ2-7,TRBV7-6,TRBD1,TGTGCCAGCAGCTCGGGACAGGGGCACCTTGGGCAGTACTTC,CASSSGQGHLGQYF
NA,TRBJ2-3,TRBV29-1,NA,TGCAGCGTTGAGATTTGGTCCAGGAGCACAGATACGCAGTATTTT,CSVEIWSRSTDTQYF
many,TRBJ2-5,TRBV20-1,TRBD2,TGCAGTGCTCCCAGGACTAGCGGGAGCAGGGAGACCCAGTACTTC,CSAPRTSGSRETQYF
few,TRBJ2-2,TRBV3-1,TRBD1,TGTGCCAGCAGCCTTCTCCGGGACAGGTCGGCCGGGGAGCTGTTTTTT,CASSLLRDRSAGELFF
NA,TRBJ2-3,TRBV20-1,NA,TGCAGTGCTAGAGACCTTTACGGAGAAAGCACAGATACGCAGTATTTT,CSARDLYGESTDTQYF
few,TRBJ1-2,TRBV5-1,NA,TGCGCCAGCAGCTTCCGGCCCGAGAACTATGGCTACACCTTC,CASSFRPENYGYTF
NA,TRBJ2-6,TRBV5-1,NA,TGCGCCAGCAGCTTGGATCCTAGGGGACTTTCGGTCTCTGGGGCCAACGTCCTGACTTTC,CASSLDPRGLSVSGANVLTF
once,TRBJ1-1,TRBV14,TRBD1,TGTGCCAGCAGCCGACAGGGTTTCGCTGAAGCTTTCTTT,CASSRQGFAEAFF
few,TRBJ2-1,TRBV6-5,NA,TGTGCCAGCAGTTTGGACTACTCCTACAATGAGCAGTTCTTC,CASSLDYSYNEQFF
NA,TRBJ2-6,TRBV5-1,NA,TGCGCCAGCAGCTTGGCAAGAACAGGACCTGCGGCCAACGTCCTGACTTTC,CASSLARTGPAANVLTF
few,TRBJ1-4,TRBV28,NA,TGTGCCAGCAGTACCCCATTCCAGGGGTCTGAAAAACTGTTTTTT,CASSTPFQGSEKLFF
many,TRBJ2-1,TRBV5-1,NA,TGCGCCAGCAGCTTGAGAGCCGTCGTGAGTCGGAATGAGCAGTTCTTC,CASSLRAVVSRNEQFF
few,TRBJ1-1,TRBV15,TRBD1,TGTGCCACCAGCAGCTTCCGGACAGGAGTCCCTGAAGCTTTCTTT,CATSSFRTGVPEAFF
few,TRBJ2-7,TRBV2,TRBD1,TGTGCCAGCAGCGCGGACAGGGGCCCTAGGGCCTACGAGCAGTACTTC,CASSADRGPRAYEQYF
many,TRBJ2-5,TRBV15,NA,TGTGCCACCAGCAGAGGAGGTGCTAGCACCCAAGAGACCCAGTACTTC,CATSRGGASTQETQYF
many,TRBJ1-6,TRBV20-1,NA,TGCAGTGCTAGGAGAAGTCGGGTAGGATCACCCCTCCACTTT,CSARRSRVGSPLHF
few,TRBJ1-1,TRBV12-3/TRBV12-4,NA,TGTGCCAGCAGTCCGGGGCGCGGGGACACTGAAGCTTTCTTT,CASSPGRGDTEAFF
NA,TRBJ1-1,TRBV5-8,NA,TGTGCCAGCAGCTGGGACACCACCATGAACACTGAAGCTTTCTTT,CASSWDTTMNTEAFF
NA,TRBJ1-2,TRBV12-3/TRBV12-4,NA,TGTGCCAGCAGTTTTGGCAGTACTAACTATGGCTACACCTTC,CASSFGSTNYGYTF
few,TRBJ2-1,TRBV5-1,TRBD2,TGCGCCAGCAGCGAGTCCCCTTTAGCGGGAAAGAGGAGTGAGCAGCTCTTC,CASSESPLAGKRSEQLF
many,TRBJ2-1,TRBV28,TRBD2,TGTGCCAGCAGCCACGGGGGGGTATGGTACAATGAGCAGTTCTTC,CASSHGGVWYNEQFF
NA,TRBJ1-2,TRBV4-3,NA,TGCGCCAGCAGCCAACCGGGCCTTAACTATGGCTACACCTTC,CASSQPGLNYGYTF
few,TRBJ2-1,TRBV5-4,NA,TGTGCCCCCCGGGCCCACCCGGGGGACAATGAGCAGTTCTTC,CAPRAHPGDNEQFF
NA,TRBJ2-7,TRBV29-1,NA,TGCAGCGTTTTTACAGGGTACGAGCAGTACTTC,CSVFTGYEQYF
few,TRBJ1-3,TRBV5-5,NA,TGTGCCAGCAGCTTGAGCGGCAGCCTTCTTCGCTCTGGAAACACCATATATTTT,CASSLSGSLLRSGNTIYF
many,TRBJ1-6,TRBV12-3/TRBV12-4,NA,TGTGCCAGCAGTTTCCAAAGGACCAATAATTCACCCCTCCACTTT,CASSFQRTNNSPLHF
NA,TRBJ2-7,TRBV12-3/TRBV12-4,NA,TGTGCCAGCAGTTTAGCTAGGGGCCCTATCGCCTACGAGCAGTACTTC,CASSLARGPIAYEQYF
NA,TRBJ2-3,TRBV20-1,TRBD1,TGCAGTGCTAGTGGTATTGACAGGGGAACAGATACGCAGTATTTT,CSASGIDRGTDTQYF
NA,TRBJ2-7,TRBV5-1,TRBD2,TGCGCCAGCAGGCCTAGCGGTCCCTACGAGCAGTACTTC,CASRPSGPYEQYF
few,TRBJ2-7,TRBV20-1,TRBD1,TGCAGTGCTAGCAGGGGACAGGGTCGCGACTACGAGCAGTACTTC,CSASRGQGRDYEQYF
NA,TRBJ2-7,TRBV7-9,TRBD2,TGTGCCAGCAGCCAACCGGGACTAATCTACGAGCAGTACTTC,CASSQPGLIYEQYF
NA,TRBJ2-7,TRBV18,TRBD2,TGTGCCAGCTCTTCACCTTATAGCGGGGGGGGCTACGAGCAGTACTTC,CASSSPYSGGGYEQYF
NA,TRBJ2-5,TRBV20-1,NA,TGCAGTGCTAGGACTTTGGTGGTCCAGTACTTC,CSARTLVVQYF
few,TRBJ2-4,TRBV13,NA,TGTGCCAGCAGTAGGCAGGGTTTAAACATTCAGTACTTC,CASSRQGLNIQYF
NA,TRBJ2-1,TRBV4-1,NA,TGCGCCAGCAGCCAAGACGGGGCGGCTTCGGGTCCCTACAATGAGCAGTTCTTC,CASSQDGAASGPYNEQFF
NA,TRBJ2-1,TRBV11-1,NA,TGTGCCACCGAGAACGGGCGGAACAATGAGCAGTTCTTC,CATENGRNNEQFF
few,TRBJ2-4,TRBV4-1,NA,TGCGCCAGCAGCCAGCGGGTAGGAGAGAGAAACATTCAGTACTTC,CASSQRVGERNIQYF
NA,TRBJ1-1,TRBV4-1,NA,TGCGCCAGCAGTACCCCGCCGACTGAAGCTTTCTTT,CASSTPPTEAFF
NA,TRBJ1-1,TRBV25-1,NA,TGTGCCAGCAGTGGGCCCCGGACAGCGAACACTGAAGCTTTCTTT,CASSGPRTANTEAFF
NA,TRBJ2-3,TRBV7-9,NA,TGTGCCAGCAGCTTTACCGGGACATCCACAGATACGCAGTATTTT,CASSFTGTSTDTQYF
few,TRBJ2-2,TRBV15,TRBD1,TGTGCCACCAGCAGAGAGCCGGGACAGGGGGCAGAGGTGTTCGGGGAGCTGTTTTTT,CATSREPGQGAEVFGELFF
NA,TRBJ2-3,TRBV4-1,TRBD1,TGCGCCAGCAGCCAGACAGGGTACGGCACAGATACGCAGTATTTT,CASSQTGYGTDTQYF
few,TRBJ1-5,TRBV5-5,TRBD1,TGTGCCAGCAGTCTACGGACAGGGCCTCAGCCCCAGCATTTT,CASSLRTGPQPQHF